One sample yielded the 15 T cell receptor beta chains listed below, sequenced in a study of T cell responses to AZD1222 COVID-19 vaccine. Some clones are missing from TCRdb's copy, which holds only in-frame ones; the method was immunoSEQ multiplex PCR. The profile shows approximately 200,000 clones, approximately 89% of them singletons. The material sequenced was peripheral blood, taken 28 days after the second AZD1222 dose. The origin of the receptors is an adult who received the AZD1222 COVID-19 vaccine.

This clone has just a few counts. The chain combines TRBV28 with TRBJ2-7; 9 bases are a match to TRBD2. V shed 4 bases and J 8 bases; nucleotides not matched to a gene: 12. The CDR3 contains 15 residues. Germline CDR1 MDHEN, CDR2 SYDVKM. In DNA, the CDR3 is TGTGCCAGCAGTTCCTCGGGACTAGCTCTTGCGAAGCAGTACTTC. This codes for CASSSSGLALAKQYF.

This chain connects TRBV5-4 to TRBJ2-1, with D uncertain. V lost 3 bases to trimming and J lost 4 bases, with 20 bases between them. The CDR3 has 17 residues. Per germline, CDR1 SGHNT and CDR2 YYREEE (reference sequence). CDR3 sequence (DNA): TGTGCCAGCAGCTCTACAGAAATGGGAAGGAATTACAATGAGCAGTTCTTC. Amino acids: CASSSTEMGRNYNEQFF.

The chain has TRBV28 and TRBJ2-7; a weak D match, TRBD1 (6 bases). This CDR3 is built from 14 residues. The germline CDR1 and CDR2 sequences are MDHEN and SYDVKM. Trimming cost V 7 bases and J 2 bases, with 15 bases left between them. The CDR3 bases are TGTGCCAGCATCCCGGGACAACTTCCCTACGAGCAGTACTTC. Translated, it gives CASIPGQLPYEQYF.

The rearrangement joins TRBV28 to TRBJ2-1; no firm D call. This CDR3 is 14 amino acids long. V was shortened by 4 bases and J by 8 bases, with 15 bases between the two germline ends. Looked up from germline, CDR1 is MDHEN and CDR2 is SYDVKM. In DNA, the CDR3 is TGTGCCAGCAGTTCATCCGGGTCCACCGATGAGCAGTTCTTC. Residues: CASSSSGSTDEQFF.

This sequence joins TRBV27 and TRBJ2-1; no definite D call. V shed 4 bases and J shed 8 bases, with 6 bases lying between them. Germline lookup yields CDR1 MNHEY and CDR2 SMNVEV (reference sequence). CDR3 length: 11 amino acids. CDR3 coding DNA: TGTGCCAGCAGTTCGTTTCATGAGCAGTTCTTC. Its translation: CASSSFHEQFF.

The J gene is TRBJ2-3, the V gene TRBV6-6; tentative D call: TRBD2 (6 bases). CDR1 is MNHNY and CDR2 is SVGAGI in the germline V gene (reference sequence). V lost 6 bases and J lost 6, with 13 bases in between. CDR3 length: 13 amino acids. The CDR3 loop reads CASSPRDSDTQYF. The CDR3 nucleotides are TGTGCCAGCAGCCCCCGGGACTCCGATACGCAGTATTTT.

This chain connects TRBV14 to TRBJ1-3; D is ambiguous. The germline V and J ends were trimmed by 4 bases and 5 bases, with 12 bases remaining between them. CDR1 and CDR2 (germline): SGHDN, FVKESK. The CDR3 consists of 14 residues. The CDR3 DNA reads as TGTGCCAGCAGCCCTGGAGCGGGTAGAAACACCATATATTTT. Its translation: CASSPGAGRNTIYF.

This clone was recorded a few times. The chain employs TRBV19 and TRBJ1-6, with D possibly matching TRBD1 (5 bases). V was shortened by 6 bases and J by 8 bases, with 11 bases between the two germline ends. Germline CDR1 is LNHDA and CDR2 is SQIVND (reference sequence). The CDR3 spans 13 residues. The CDR3 is CASRRGIDSPLHF. As DNA, the CDR3 is TGTGCCAGTAGGAGGGGAATCGATTCACCCCTCCACTTT.

DNA of the CDR3: TGTGCCAGCTCACCTTCAGGGGGCGACCAGCCCCAGCATTTT. Amino acids: CASSPSGGDQPQHF. V is TRBV18 and J is TRBJ1-5; 8 nucleotides align to TRBD1. In germline, CDR1 is KGHSH, CDR2 LQKENI. V was pared by 3 bases and J by 7 bases, with 5 bases of the junction left unmatched. CDR3 length equals 14 residues.

The chain carries TRBV18 and TRBJ1-2, with D possibly TRBD1 on 6 matching bases. The germline V and J ends were trimmed by 5 bases and 2 bases, with 12 bases remaining between them. CDR1 is KGHSH and CDR2 is LQKENI in the germline V gene. CDR3 length: 14 amino acids. CDR3: CASSTGRGNYGYTF. The CDR3, as DNA: TGTGCCAGCTCAACAGGGAGGGGAAACTATGGCTACACCTTC.

The CDR3 region is CASSQEGRMNTEAFF. Here the CDR3 DNA reads TGCGCCAGCAGCCAAGAAGGGAGAATGAACACTGAAGCTTTCTTT. The chain recombines TRBV4-1 with TRBJ1-1; no reliable D call. The CDR3 consists of 15 residues. Germline assignment: CDR1 MGHRA and CDR2 YSYEKL. Trimming pared 0 bases from V and 0 bases from J, leaving 8 bases between.

V gene TRBV28 combines with J gene TRBJ1-3, with D uncertain. This CDR3 spans 14 amino acids. The V and J ends lost 4 bases and 2 bases respectively, with 9 bases between them. CDR1 and CDR2 from the germline V gene are MDHEN and SYDVKM. As DNA, the CDR3 is TGTGCCAGCAGTTGGCAAGGGACTGGAAACACCATATATTTT. Translation: CASSWQGTGNTIYF.

This sequence joins TRBV5-1 and TRBJ1-2; a possible D gene is TRBD1 (5 bases). Germline V gene lookup returns CDR1 SGHRS and CDR2 YFSETQ. The CDR3 has 13 amino acids. V was shortened by 4 bases and J by 8 bases, with 15 bases between the two germline ends. The CDR3 sequence is CASSPEFGGGYTF. CDR3 bases: TGCGCCAGCAGCCCGGAGTTCGGGGGAGGCTACACCTTC.

The chain couples TRBV15 to TRBJ2-1; D perhaps matches TRBD2 (5 bases). There are 16 residues in the CDR3. Deletions cut 5 bases from V and 4 bases from J, with 18 bases between. Germline loops: CDR1 LNHNV, CDR2 YYDKDF (reference sequence). This chain's CDR3 is CATSPVEGAHYNEQFF. The CDR3 nucleotides read TGTGCCACCAGCCCAGTCGAGGGAGCTCATTACAATGAGCAGTTCTTC.

The V gene is TRBV6-5, the J gene TRBJ1-5; 8 nucleotides line up with TRBD1. The V and J ends lost 5 bases and 2 bases, in that order; junction bases with no gene match: 5. The length of the CDR3 is 15 residues. Germline CDR1 and CDR2: MNHEY and SVGAGI. The CDR3 DNA follows: TGTGCCAGCAGTCGCGGACAGGGTGGCAATCAGCCCCAGCATTTT. Protein: CASSRGQGGNQPQHF.